One sample yielded the 9 T cell receptor beta chains listed below, sequenced in a study of Tregs in tolerant kidney transplant recipients. Clones were sequenced by immunoSEQ multiplex PCR, and TCRdb holds only the in-frame ones, with some missing. The sample consists of about 66,000 clones, around nine tenths of them appearing once. The source material was CD8+ T cells from blood, sampled before the transplant. The receptors were gathered from a human donor who received a combined kidney and bone marrow transplant.

This chain uses TRBV25-1 with TRBJ2-7; D possibly corresponds to TRBD2 (5 bases). Germline V lookup: CDR1 MGHDK, CDR2 SYGVNS. The CDR3 spans 14 residues. V was pared by 3 bases and J by 2 bases, with 11 bases between. This CDR3 is CASSDRGNPYEQYF. In DNA form, the CDR3 reads TGTGCCAGCAGTGATCGAGGGAACCCCTACGAGCAGTACTTC.

The gene calls are TRBV4-3 and TRBJ2-2; no clear D gene. Trimming shortened V by 3 bases and J by 4 bases, and 15 bases separated the two germline ends. Looked up from germline, CDR1 is LGHNA and CDR2 is YSLEER. The CDR3 is 16 amino acids. This chain's CDR3 is CASSQFVRVSTGELFF. The CDR3 DNA reads TGCGCCAGCAGCCAGTTTGTACGAGTTTCCACCGGGGAGCTGTTTTTT.

The chain combines TRBV11-2 with TRBJ2-1; 7 bases match TRBD2. The trim removed 1 base at V and 0 bases at J, leaving 12 bases unmatched. The CDR3 loop spans 19 amino acids. Germline lookup yields CDR1 SGHAT and CDR2 FQNNGV. CDR3: CASSLVPLAETRSYNEQFF. The DNA of the CDR3 is TGTGCCAGCAGCTTAGTTCCTCTAGCGGAAACTCGCTCCTACAATGAGCAGTTCTTC.

V usage is TRBV28 and J usage is TRBJ2-7, with a tentative D call TRBD1 (5 bases). Trimming removed 2 bases from V and 3 bases from J, with 5 bases in between. Germline-derived CDR1 and CDR2 are MDHEN and SYDVKM. This CDR3 is built from 12 residues. CDR3 bases: TGTGCCAGCAGTTTAAGGGGCTACGAGCAGTACTTC. Amino acid sequence: CASSLRGYEQYF.

The CDR3 DNA is TGTGCCAGCACCTCAGGGGGCACTGAAGCTTTCTTT. It is translated as CASTSGGTEAFF. The V gene is TRBV27, the J gene TRBJ1-1, with TRBD1 identical over 7 bases. The germline gives CDR1 MNHEY, CDR2 SMNVEV (reference sequence). V lost 7 bases to trimming and J lost 4 bases; unmatched junction nucleotides: 3. The CDR3 spans 12 residues.

This chain uses TRBV14 with TRBJ1-1, with unresolved D. Looked up from germline, CDR1 is SGHDN and CDR2 is FVKESK. There are 14 residues in the CDR3. Trimming took 3 bases from V and 0 from J, leaving 8 bases between them. The CDR3, as DNA: TGTGCCAGCAGCCATGGCAGTATGAACACTGAAGCTTTCTTT. Translating it yields CASSHGSMNTEAFF.

The J gene is TRBJ1-2, the V gene TRBV27, with TRBD1 matching over 10 bases. Germline V gene sequence: CDR1 MNHEY, CDR2 SMNVEV (reference sequence). The CDR3 is made up of 16 amino acids. The V segment lost 3 bases and the J segment 7 bases; nucleotides outside the gene matches: 11. CDR3 in DNA: TGTGCCAGCAGTTTCTTGCTGGGACAGGGGATAGGTGGCTACACCTTC. Amino acids: CASSFLLGQGIGGYTF.

The chain recombines TRBV11-2 with TRBJ2-2; 8 bases are shared with TRBD1. This CDR3 comprises 16 residues. Germline V gene sequence: CDR1 SGHAT, CDR2 FQNNGV. The junction had 6 bases not matched to a gene; V was cut back by 5 bases and J by 1 base. As DNA, the CDR3 is TGTGCCAGCAGCGTAGCCGGGACAGGGAACACCGGGGAGCTGTTTTTT. It codes for CASSVAGTGNTGELFF.

The chain is built from TRBV5-6 and TRBJ1-1, with TRBD1 matching over 7 bases. This CDR3 has 14 amino acids. Germline V gives CDR1 SGHDT, CDR2 YYEEEE. V shed 3 bases and J 4 bases; nucleotides not matched to a gene: 6. CDR3 residues: CASSSGSGGTEAFF. The CDR3 nucleotides are TGTGCCAGCAGCTCCGGATCAGGGGGCACTGAAGCTTTCTTT.